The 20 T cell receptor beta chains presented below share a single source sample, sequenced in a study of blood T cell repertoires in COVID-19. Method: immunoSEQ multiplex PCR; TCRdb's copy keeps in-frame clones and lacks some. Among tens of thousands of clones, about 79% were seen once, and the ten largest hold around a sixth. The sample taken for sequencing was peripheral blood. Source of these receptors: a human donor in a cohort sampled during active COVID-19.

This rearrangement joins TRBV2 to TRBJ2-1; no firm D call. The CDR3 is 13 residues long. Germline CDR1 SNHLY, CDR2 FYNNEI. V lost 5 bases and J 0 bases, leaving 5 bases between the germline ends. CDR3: CASSIISYNEQFF. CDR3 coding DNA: TGTGCCAGCAGTATTATCTCCTACAATGAGCAGTTCTTC.

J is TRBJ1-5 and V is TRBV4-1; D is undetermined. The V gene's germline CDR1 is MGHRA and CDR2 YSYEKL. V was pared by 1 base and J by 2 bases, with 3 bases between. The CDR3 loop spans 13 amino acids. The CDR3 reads CASSQVGNQPQHF. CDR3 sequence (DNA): TGCGCCAGCAGCCAAGTCGGCAATCAGCCCCAGCATTTT.

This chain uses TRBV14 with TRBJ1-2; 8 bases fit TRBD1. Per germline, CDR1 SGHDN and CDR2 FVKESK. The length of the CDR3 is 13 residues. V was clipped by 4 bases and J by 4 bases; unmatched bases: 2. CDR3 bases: TGTGCCAGCAGCCCACAGGGGGGCTATGGCTACACCTTC. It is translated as CASSPQGGYGYTF.

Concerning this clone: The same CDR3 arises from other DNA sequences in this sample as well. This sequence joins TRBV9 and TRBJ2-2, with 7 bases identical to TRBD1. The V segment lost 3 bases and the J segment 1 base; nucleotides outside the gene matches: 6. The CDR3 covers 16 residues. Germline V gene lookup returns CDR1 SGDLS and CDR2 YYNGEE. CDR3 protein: CASSGSTGLNTGELFF. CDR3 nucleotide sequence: TGTGCCAGCAGCGGTTCGACAGGGTTGAACACCGGGGAGCTGTTTTTT.

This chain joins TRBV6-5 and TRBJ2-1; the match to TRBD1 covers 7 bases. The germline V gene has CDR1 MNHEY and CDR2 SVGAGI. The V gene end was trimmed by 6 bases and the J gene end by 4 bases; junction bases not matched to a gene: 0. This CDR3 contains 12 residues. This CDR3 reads CASRGQYNEQFF. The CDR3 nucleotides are TGTGCCAGCAGGGGACAGTACAATGAGCAGTTCTTC.

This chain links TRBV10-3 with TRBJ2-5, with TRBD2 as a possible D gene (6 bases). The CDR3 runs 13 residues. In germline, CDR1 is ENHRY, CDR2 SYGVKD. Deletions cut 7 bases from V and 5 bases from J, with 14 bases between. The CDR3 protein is CAINSGVGETQYF. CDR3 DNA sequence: TGTGCCATCAACTCGGGAGTTGGGGAGACCCAGTACTTC.

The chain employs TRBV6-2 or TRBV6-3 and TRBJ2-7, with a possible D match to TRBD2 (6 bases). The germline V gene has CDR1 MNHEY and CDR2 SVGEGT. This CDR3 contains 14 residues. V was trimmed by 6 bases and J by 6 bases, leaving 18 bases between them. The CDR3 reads CASSRDSSVAEQYV. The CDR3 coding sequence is TGTGCCAGCAGCCGGGACTCCAGTGTGGCCGAGCAGTACGTC.

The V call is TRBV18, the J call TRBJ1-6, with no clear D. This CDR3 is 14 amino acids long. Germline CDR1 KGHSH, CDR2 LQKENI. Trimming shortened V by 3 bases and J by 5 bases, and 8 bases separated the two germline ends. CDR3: CASSPTENNSPLHF. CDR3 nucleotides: TGTGCCAGCTCACCGACGGAGAATAATTCACCCCTCCACTTT. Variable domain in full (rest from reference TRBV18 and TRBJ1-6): NAGVMQNPRHLVRRRGQEARLRCSPMKGHSHVYWYRQLPEEGLKFMVYLQKENIIDESGMPKERFSAEFPKEGPSILRIQQVVRGDSAAYFCASSPTENNSPLHFGNGTRLTVT.

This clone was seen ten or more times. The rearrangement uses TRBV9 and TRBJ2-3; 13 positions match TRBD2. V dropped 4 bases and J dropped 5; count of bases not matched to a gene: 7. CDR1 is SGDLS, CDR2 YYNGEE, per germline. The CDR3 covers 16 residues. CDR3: CASSIGTSGVGDTQYF. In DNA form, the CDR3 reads TGTGCCAGCAGCATAGGGACTAGCGGGGTTGGAGATACGCAGTATTTT.

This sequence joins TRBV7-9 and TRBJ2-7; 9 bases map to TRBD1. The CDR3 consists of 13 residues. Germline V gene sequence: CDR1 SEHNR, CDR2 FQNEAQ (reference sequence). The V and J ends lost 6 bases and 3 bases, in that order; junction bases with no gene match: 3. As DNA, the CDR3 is TGTGCCAGCAGACAGGGGGCCCTCTACGAGCAGTACTTC. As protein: CASRQGALYEQYF. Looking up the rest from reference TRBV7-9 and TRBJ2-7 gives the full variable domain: DTGVSQNPRHKITKRGQNVTFRCDPISEHNRLYWYRQTLGQGPEFLTYFQNEAQLEKSRLLSDRFSAERPKGSFSTLEIQRTEQGDSAMYLCASRQGALYEQYFGPGTRLTVT.

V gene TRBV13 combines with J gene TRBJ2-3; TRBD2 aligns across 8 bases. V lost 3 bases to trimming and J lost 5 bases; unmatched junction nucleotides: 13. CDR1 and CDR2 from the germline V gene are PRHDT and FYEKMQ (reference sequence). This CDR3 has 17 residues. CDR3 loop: CASSFRSGGFVQDTQYF. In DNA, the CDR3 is TGTGCCAGCAGCTTCCGCTCGGGGGGGTTCGTTCAAGATACGCAGTATTTT.

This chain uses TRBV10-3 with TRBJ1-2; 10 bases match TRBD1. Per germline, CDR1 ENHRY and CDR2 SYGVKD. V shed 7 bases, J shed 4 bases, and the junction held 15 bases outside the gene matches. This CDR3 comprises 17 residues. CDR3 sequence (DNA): TGTGCCATCACAACCGGGACAGGGGTCCATGCCTTCTATGGCTACACCTTC. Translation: CAITTGTGVHAFYGYTF.

CDR3 DNA: TGTGCCAGCACGACTAGCGGGGGGTCAGATACGCAGTATTTT. Translated, it gives CASTTSGGSDTQYF. J is TRBJ2-3 and V is TRBV18, with 13 nucleotides matching TRBD2. CDR3 size: 14 residues. The junction had 3 bases not matched to a gene; V was cut back by 8 bases and J by 4 bases. CDR1 and CDR2 from the germline V gene are KGHSH and LQKENI.

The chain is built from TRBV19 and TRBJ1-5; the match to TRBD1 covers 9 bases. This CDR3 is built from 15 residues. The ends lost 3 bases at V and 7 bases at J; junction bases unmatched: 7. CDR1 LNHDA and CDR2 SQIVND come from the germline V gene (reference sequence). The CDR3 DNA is TGTGCCAGTAGTATTGACAGGGGGGTAGGCCAGCCCCAGCATTTT. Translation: CASSIDRGVGQPQHF.

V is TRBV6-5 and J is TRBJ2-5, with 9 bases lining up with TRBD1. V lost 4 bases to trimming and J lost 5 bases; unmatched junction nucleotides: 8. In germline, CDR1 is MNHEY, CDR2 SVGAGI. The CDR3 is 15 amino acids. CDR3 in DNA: TGTGCCAGCAGTTCTCCGGGACAGGGAAGGGAGACCCAGTACTTC. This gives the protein CASSSPGQGRETQYF.

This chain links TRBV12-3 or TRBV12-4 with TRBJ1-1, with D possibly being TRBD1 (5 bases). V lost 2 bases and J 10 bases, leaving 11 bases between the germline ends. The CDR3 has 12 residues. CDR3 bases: TGTGCCAGCAGTTTACCGGCCGGGGGAGCTTTCTTT. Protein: CASSLPAGGAFF.

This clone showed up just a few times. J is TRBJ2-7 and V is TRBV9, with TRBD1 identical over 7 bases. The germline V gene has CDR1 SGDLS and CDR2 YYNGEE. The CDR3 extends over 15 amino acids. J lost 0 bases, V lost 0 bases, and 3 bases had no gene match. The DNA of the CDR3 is TGTGCCAGCAGCGTAGTTCCAGGGGGCTCCTACGAGCAGTACTTC. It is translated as CASSVVPGGSYEQYF.

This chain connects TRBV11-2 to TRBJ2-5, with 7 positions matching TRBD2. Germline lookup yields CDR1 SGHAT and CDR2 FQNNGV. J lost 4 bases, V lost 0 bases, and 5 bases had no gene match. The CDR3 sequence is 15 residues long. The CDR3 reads CASSLDWGGRETQYF. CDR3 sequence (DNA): TGTGCCAGCAGCTTAGATTGGGGAGGGAGAGAGACCCAGTACTTC.

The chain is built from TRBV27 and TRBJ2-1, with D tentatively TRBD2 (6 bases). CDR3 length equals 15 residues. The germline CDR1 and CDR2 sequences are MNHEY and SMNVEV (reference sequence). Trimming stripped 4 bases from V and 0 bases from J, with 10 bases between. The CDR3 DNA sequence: TGTGCCAGCAGTTGGGACTTGAGCTCCTACAATGAGCAGTTCTTC. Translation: CASSWDLSSYNEQFF.

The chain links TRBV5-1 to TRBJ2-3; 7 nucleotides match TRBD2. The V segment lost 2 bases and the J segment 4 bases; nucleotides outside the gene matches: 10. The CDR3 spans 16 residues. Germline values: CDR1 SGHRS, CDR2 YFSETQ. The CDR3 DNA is TGCGCCAGCAGCTTTATCAGCGGGGCCTCTCCAGATACGCAGTATTTT. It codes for CASSFISGASPDTQYF.